This is a list of T cell receptor beta chains from one sample in a study of identifying expanded T cells in peripheral blood. Measured with immunoSEQ multiplex PCR; TCRdb has only the in-frame clones, and not every one. The data hold roughly 130,000 clones, with approximately 86% observed a single time. The sequencing sample was made of blood. The receptors were gathered from a person aged 18-70 years in good health. Both conserved end residues are part of each CDR3. The order of the fields is clone size, D gene, J gene, V gene, CDR3 length, CDR3 protein, CDR3 DNA. The D gene is left open where the match is weak. Some rows mark clone size as missing; the rest say once, few, many or name a class of expanded clone.

>NA|NA|TRBJ2-7|TRBV18|12
CASSALRYEQYF
TGTGCCAGCTCGGCACTACGCTACGAGCAGTACTTC
>NA|TRBD2|TRBJ2-7|TRBV28|15
CASSFRTSGSYEQYF
TGTGCCAGCAGTTTCCGGACTAGCGGGAGCTACGAGCAGTACTTC
>NA|TRBD1|TRBJ1-4|TRBV5-4|16
CASSPGQGPANEKLFF
TGTGCCAGCAGCCCAGGACAGGGTCCTGCTAATGAAAAACTGTTTTTT
>NA|NA|TRBJ1-5|TRBV10-2|13
CASRYGDTQPQHF
TGCGCCAGCAGATATGGCGATACACAGCCCCAGCATTTT
>NA|NA|TRBJ2-3|TRBV6-5|16
CASSYRPGANKDTQYF
TGTGCCAGCAGTTACCGTCCGGGGGCAAATAAGGATACGCAGTATTTT
>NA|TRBD2|TRBJ2-1|TRBV7-2|16
CASSLISGGAYNEQFF
TGTGCCAGCAGCTTAATTAGCGGGGGGGCCTACAATGAGCAGTTCTTC
>NA|NA|TRBJ2-1|TRBV29-1|18
CSVEVGAGAGAAYNEQFF
TGCAGCGTTGAAGTAGGGGCCGGGGCCGGGGCCGCTTACAATGAGCAGTTCTTC
>few|TRBD1|TRBJ1-3|TRBV9|16
CASSVEGQGAGNTIYF
TGTGCCAGCAGCGTAGAGGGACAGGGGGCCGGAAACACCATATATTTT
>NA|TRBD1|TRBJ2-7|TRBV27|14
CASSLGDRGREQYF
TGTGCCAGCAGTTTAGGCGACAGGGGGCGCGAGCAGTACTTC
>NA|TRBD2|TRBJ2-5|TRBV7-9|15
CASSQRGALLETQYF
TGTGCCAGCAGCCAGCGGGGTGCCCTCCTTGAGACCCAGTACTTC
>once|NA|TRBJ1-4|TRBV28|16
CASRPHLRGTNEKLFF
TGTGCCAGCAGACCCCATCTCCGGGGAACTAATGAAAAACTGTTTTTT
>few|NA|TRBJ1-2|TRBV9|15
CASSAPDIFNYGYTF
TGTGCCAGCAGCGCCCCGGACATTTTTAACTATGGCTACACCTTC
>once|NA|TRBJ1-4|TRBV7-9|12
CASSFFNEKLFF
TGTGCCAGCAGCTTCTTTAATGAAAAACTGTTTTTT
>NA|NA|TRBJ1-4|TRBV7-9|15
CASSTDRLGREKLFF
TGTGCCAGCAGCACCGACAGACTTGGGAGAGAAAAACTGTTTTTT